This is a list of T cell receptor beta chains from one sample in a study of T cell responses to AZD1222 COVID-19 vaccine. Data came from immunoSEQ multiplex PCR; TCRdb stores just in-frame clones and leaves some out. The data hold 95,000 to 100,000 clones, with around 87% observed a single time. The material sequenced was peripheral blood, taken 28 days after the second AZD1222 dose. The receptor set was obtained from an adult who received the AZD1222 COVID-19 vaccine. Each CDR3 is given with its conserved first and last residue. D genes are given only for firm matches. Clone size is given for some rows only: seen once, a few or many times, or a class if the clone is expanded.

v_call: TRBV30; d_call: TRBD2; cdr3_length: 17; clone_size: few; j_call: TRBJ2-7; cdr3_nt: TGTGCCTGGAGTGCAAGGCCCGGGACTAGCGGCTCCTACGAGCAGTACTTC; cdr3_aa: CAWSARPGTSGSYEQYF
v_call: TRBV2; d_call: -; cdr3_length: 13; clone_size: once; j_call: TRBJ1-1; cdr3_nt: TGTGCCAGCATGGGGCCTACGAACACTGAAGCTTTCTTT; cdr3_aa: CASMGPTNTEAFF
v_call: TRBV27; d_call: -; cdr3_length: 14; clone_size: -; j_call: TRBJ1-2; cdr3_nt: TGTGCCAGCAGTTTATCTACGGCTAACTATGGCTACACCTTC; cdr3_aa: CASSLSTANYGYTF
v_call: TRBV11-2; d_call: -; cdr3_length: 15; clone_size: -; j_call: TRBJ2-1; cdr3_nt: TGTGCCAGCAGCTTAGGAGGGCCTTCCTACAATGAGCAGTTCTTC; cdr3_aa: CASSLGGPSYNEQFF
v_call: TRBV6-5; d_call: -; cdr3_length: 16; clone_size: -; j_call: TRBJ2-5; cdr3_nt: TGTGCCAGCAGTTACTCCGGGGTGATCCGTGGAGAGACCCAGTACTTC; cdr3_aa: CASSYSGVIRGETQYF
v_call: TRBV12-3/TRBV12-4; d_call: -; cdr3_length: 12; clone_size: -; j_call: TRBJ1-3; cdr3_nt: TGTGCCAGCAGCTTCTCCTCAAACACCATATATTTT; cdr3_aa: CASSFSSNTIYF
v_call: TRBV11-1; d_call: -; cdr3_length: 11; clone_size: -; j_call: TRBJ2-7; cdr3_nt: TGTGCCAGCAGCTACAGGGACGAGCAGTACTTC; cdr3_aa: CASSYRDEQYF
v_call: TRBV6-5; d_call: TRBD1; cdr3_length: 14; clone_size: -; j_call: TRBJ2-7; cdr3_nt: TGTGCCAGCAGTTTAGGGACAGGGAGGTACGAGCAGTACTTC; cdr3_aa: CASSLGTGRYEQYF
v_call: TRBV30; d_call: -; cdr3_length: 14; clone_size: -; j_call: TRBJ1-6; cdr3_nt: TGTGCCTGGAAGGTCGGGGTTTGGAATTCACCCCTCCACTTT; cdr3_aa: CAWKVGVWNSPLHF
v_call: TRBV11-2; d_call: -; cdr3_length: 14; clone_size: -; j_call: TRBJ1-3; cdr3_nt: TGTGCCAGCAGAGTAGTGGGGTCAGTCGCCACCATATATTTT; cdr3_aa: CASRVVGSVATIYF
v_call: TRBV2; d_call: -; cdr3_length: 16; clone_size: -; j_call: TRBJ2-3; cdr3_nt: TGTGCCAGCAGTGAAGCGGCAGAAATAAGCACAGATACGCAGTATTTT; cdr3_aa: CASSEAAEISTDTQYF
v_call: TRBV30; d_call: TRBD2; cdr3_length: 12; clone_size: -; j_call: TRBJ2-7; cdr3_nt: TGTGCCTGGAGCGGGGGGGGACTTTTCAAGTACTTC; cdr3_aa: CAWSGGGLFKYF
v_call: TRBV7-3; d_call: -; cdr3_length: 15; clone_size: -; j_call: TRBJ1-1; cdr3_nt: TGTGCCAGCAGCCCAATGGGGGGTTTCGGCACTGAAGCTTTCTTT; cdr3_aa: CASSPMGGFGTEAFF
v_call: TRBV28; d_call: -; cdr3_length: 12; clone_size: once; j_call: TRBJ2-7; cdr3_nt: TGTGCCAGCAGGCCCGGACAGACTGAGCAGTACTTC; cdr3_aa: CASRPGQTEQYF
v_call: TRBV9; d_call: TRBD1; cdr3_length: 16; clone_size: -; j_call: TRBJ2-7; cdr3_nt: TGTGCCAGCAGCGTAGCTGAGGGGGACAGATACTACGAGCAGTACTTC; cdr3_aa: CASSVAEGDRYYEQYF
v_call: TRBV28; d_call: -; cdr3_length: 15; clone_size: -; j_call: TRBJ1-6; cdr3_nt: TGTGCCAGCAGTTTCTACGGATCCTATAATTCACCCCTCCACTTT; cdr3_aa: CASSFYGSYNSPLHF
v_call: TRBV7-8; d_call: -; cdr3_length: 12; clone_size: -; j_call: TRBJ1-1; cdr3_nt: TGTGCCAGCAGCTTAGAGGGCCCGGTGGCTTTCTTT; cdr3_aa: CASSLEGPVAFF
v_call: TRBV9; d_call: -; cdr3_length: 15; clone_size: -; j_call: TRBJ1-4; cdr3_nt: TGTGCCAGCAGCGTAGTGGGGGCGGCGGGTGAAAAACTGTTTTTT; cdr3_aa: CASSVVGAAGEKLFF
v_call: TRBV30; d_call: -; cdr3_length: 13; clone_size: -; j_call: TRBJ2-3; cdr3_nt: TGTGCCTGGAGTGTAGGTTGGGCAGATACGCAGTATTTT; cdr3_aa: CAWSVGWADTQYF
v_call: TRBV7-2; d_call: -; cdr3_length: 12; clone_size: -; j_call: TRBJ2-3; cdr3_nt: TGTGCCAGCAGCGCCACGGTCGGGACGCAGTATTTT; cdr3_aa: CASSATVGTQYF
v_call: TRBV5-4; d_call: -; cdr3_length: 14; clone_size: -; j_call: TRBJ1-1; cdr3_nt: TGTGCCAGCAGCTTGATTGGGGGGCGGACTGAAGCTTTCTTT; cdr3_aa: CASSLIGGRTEAFF
v_call: TRBV19; d_call: -; cdr3_length: 12; clone_size: -; j_call: TRBJ2-5; cdr3_nt: TGTGCCAGTAGTATGAAGGGAGAGACCCAGTACTTC; cdr3_aa: CASSMKGETQYF
v_call: TRBV19; d_call: TRBD1; cdr3_length: 13; clone_size: -; j_call: TRBJ1-6; cdr3_nt: TGTGCCAGTAGTTCGACAGGGGATTCACCCCTCCACTTT; cdr3_aa: CASSSTGDSPLHF
v_call: TRBV9; d_call: TRBD1; cdr3_length: 15; clone_size: -; j_call: TRBJ2-2; cdr3_nt: TGTGCCAGCAGCCCGTCGGACAGGGACACCGGGGAGCTGTTTTTT; cdr3_aa: CASSPSDRDTGELFF
v_call: TRBV7-9; d_call: -; cdr3_length: 15; clone_size: -; j_call: TRBJ2-3; cdr3_nt: TGTGCCAGCAGCTTATTTGGGACAAGCACAGATACGCAGTATTTT; cdr3_aa: CASSLFGTSTDTQYF
v_call: TRBV27; d_call: -; cdr3_length: 15; clone_size: -; j_call: TRBJ1-2; cdr3_nt: TGTGCCAGCAGTTCGGACGGACGGCAAAACTATGGCTACACCTTC; cdr3_aa: CASSSDGRQNYGYTF
v_call: TRBV2; d_call: -; cdr3_length: 17; clone_size: once; j_call: TRBJ1-5; cdr3_nt: TGTGCCAGCAGTGAAGGGGGGGGAGGAAAGCGCAATCAGCCCCAGCATTTT; cdr3_aa: CASSEGGGGKRNQPQHF
v_call: TRBV18; d_call: -; cdr3_length: 15; clone_size: -; j_call: TRBJ2-7; cdr3_nt: TGTGCCAGCTCACCTCTGACAGGTACCTCCTACGAGCAGTACTTC; cdr3_aa: CASSPLTGTSYEQYF
v_call: TRBV4-1; d_call: -; cdr3_length: 14; clone_size: many; j_call: TRBJ2-1; cdr3_nt: TGCGCCAGCAGCCAGGGAGGTTACTACAATGAGCAGTTCTTC; cdr3_aa: CASSQGGYYNEQFF
v_call: TRBV6-5; d_call: -; cdr3_length: 15; clone_size: -; j_call: TRBJ2-2; cdr3_nt: TGTGCCAGCAGTTATAGGTCTCTAGGGGGCGGGGAGCTGTTTTTT; cdr3_aa: CASSYRSLGGGELFF
v_call: TRBV27; d_call: -; cdr3_length: 12; clone_size: -; j_call: TRBJ1-1; cdr3_nt: TGTGCCAGCAGTCCTCGGTACGGTGAAGCTTTCTTT; cdr3_aa: CASSPRYGEAFF
v_call: TRBV7-2; d_call: -; cdr3_length: 13; clone_size: -; j_call: TRBJ2-1; cdr3_nt: TGTGCCAGCAGCTTAGACAGCTACAATGAGCAGTTCTTC; cdr3_aa: CASSLDSYNEQFF
v_call: TRBV2; d_call: TRBD2; cdr3_length: 19; clone_size: -; j_call: TRBJ2-1; cdr3_nt: TGTGCCAGCAGTGCCGGACTAGCGGGGGAGTCAAGCTCCTACAATGAGCAGTTCTTC; cdr3_aa: CASSAGLAGESSSYNEQFF
v_call: TRBV21-1; d_call: -; cdr3_length: 16; clone_size: -; j_call: TRBJ2-7; cdr3_nt: TGTGCCAGCAGCAAATGGGGGCAGCCTCCACAGGTCGAGCAGTACTTC; cdr3_aa: CASSKWGQPPQVEQYF
v_call: TRBV4-3; d_call: -; cdr3_length: 16; clone_size: -; j_call: TRBJ1-4; cdr3_nt: TGCGCCAGCAGCCACTCAATTCCCCCAACTAATGAAAAACTGTTTTTT; cdr3_aa: CASSHSIPPTNEKLFF
v_call: TRBV15; d_call: -; cdr3_length: 17; clone_size: -; j_call: TRBJ1-6; cdr3_nt: TGTGCCACCAGCAGAGGGCCGGGAAGCTCCTATAATTCACCCCTCCACTTT; cdr3_aa: CATSRGPGSSYNSPLHF
v_call: TRBV15; d_call: TRBD2; cdr3_length: 16; clone_size: -; j_call: TRBJ2-3; cdr3_nt: TGTGCCACCAGCAGAGCGAGTGGACTAGTTTCAGATACGCAGTATTTT; cdr3_aa: CATSRASGLVSDTQYF
v_call: TRBV21-1; d_call: -; cdr3_length: 9; clone_size: once; j_call: TRBJ1-3; cdr3_nt: TGTGCCATCTGGGGGACCATATATTTT; cdr3_aa: CAIWGTIYF
v_call: TRBV6-6; d_call: -; cdr3_length: 11; clone_size: -; j_call: TRBJ2-7; cdr3_nt: TGTGCCAGCCGACGTGAGGCGGCGCAGTACTTC; cdr3_aa: CASRREAAQYF
v_call: TRBV29-1; d_call: -; cdr3_length: 13; clone_size: -; j_call: TRBJ2-7; cdr3_nt: TGCAGCGTTGGTCAAGACATTACCTACGGGCAGTACTTC; cdr3_aa: CSVGQDITYGQYF
v_call: TRBV11-2; d_call: -; cdr3_length: 15; clone_size: -; j_call: TRBJ2-7; cdr3_nt: TGTGCCAGCAGCCGCTGGGACCAGAGAAGGGACGAGCAGTACTTC; cdr3_aa: CASSRWDQRRDEQYF
v_call: TRBV5-1; d_call: -; cdr3_length: 12; clone_size: -; j_call: TRBJ2-7; cdr3_nt: TGCGCCAGCAGGCCTGACAGCTACGAGCAGTACTTC; cdr3_aa: CASRPDSYEQYF
v_call: TRBV6-6; d_call: -; cdr3_length: 15; clone_size: -; j_call: TRBJ1-1; cdr3_nt: TGTGCCAGCAGTTACTCGATTTCTCCTAACACTGAAGCTTTCTTT; cdr3_aa: CASSYSISPNTEAFF
v_call: TRBV19; d_call: -; cdr3_length: 15; clone_size: once; j_call: TRBJ1-5; cdr3_nt: TGTGCCAGTAGTATAGAGACACTGAGCAATCAGCCCCAGCATTTT; cdr3_aa: CASSIETLSNQPQHF
v_call: TRBV20-1; d_call: -; cdr3_length: 9; clone_size: -; j_call: TRBJ1-6; cdr3_nt: TGCAGTGCAAATTCACCCCTCCACTTT; cdr3_aa: CSANSPLHF
v_call: TRBV27; d_call: -; cdr3_length: 13; clone_size: -; j_call: TRBJ2-1; cdr3_nt: TGTGCCAGCAGTTCGTCAGGGAGGAATGAGCAGTTCTTC; cdr3_aa: CASSSSGRNEQFF
v_call: TRBV3-1/TRBV3-2; d_call: TRBD2; cdr3_length: 15; clone_size: -; j_call: TRBJ2-1; cdr3_nt: TGTGCCAGCACCCCGACTAGCGGGATATACAATGAGCAGTTCTTC; cdr3_aa: CASTPTSGIYNEQFF
v_call: TRBV7-3; d_call: -; cdr3_length: 14; clone_size: -; j_call: TRBJ2-3; cdr3_nt: TGTGCCAGCAGCCCCCGCCCTCGGGCGACTACGCAGTATTTT; cdr3_aa: CASSPRPRATTQYF
v_call: TRBV4-3; d_call: -; cdr3_length: 17; clone_size: once; j_call: TRBJ2-1; cdr3_nt: TGCGCCAGCAGCCAACGCCCGACAGGTTTCGTCTACAATGAGCAGTTCTTC; cdr3_aa: CASSQRPTGFVYNEQFF
v_call: TRBV7-2; d_call: -; cdr3_length: 14; clone_size: few; j_call: TRBJ2-2; cdr3_nt: TGTGCCAGCAGCTCGGGACCTTACACCGGGGAGCTGTTTTTT; cdr3_aa: CASSSGPYTGELFF
v_call: TRBV19; d_call: -; cdr3_length: 13; clone_size: once; j_call: TRBJ2-1; cdr3_nt: TGTGCCAGTAGTATGGGAGATTACAATGAGCAGTTCTTC; cdr3_aa: CASSMGDYNEQFF
v_call: TRBV19; d_call: -; cdr3_length: 15; clone_size: -; j_call: TRBJ1-3; cdr3_nt: TGTGCCAGTAGCCTCTTCTCCCTCACTGGAAACACCATATATTTT; cdr3_aa: CASSLFSLTGNTIYF